This TCR beta chain was retrieved from a study of cytomegalovirus exposure and HLA in healthy donors. The PCR ran on 60 Vbeta and 13 Jbeta primers. Here immunoSEQ multiplex PCR was the method, and the copy in TCRdb shows in-frame clones only, minus some. The table includes around 150,000 clones, 70% to 80% detected once. The CDR3 runs to 11 residues. CDR1 and CDR2 from the germline V gene are DFQATT and SNEGSKA (reference sequence). V lost 3 bases and J lost 5, with 7 bases in between. The receptor was derived from a woman aged 50 to 60 in good health and CMV-seronegative. The sample taken for sequencing was PBMCs. V and J are TRBV20-1 and TRBJ1-1; no definite D call. The DNA for the CDR3 is TGCAGTGCTAGCAGGACTACTGAAGCTTTCTTT. The encoded protein is CSASRTTEAFF.